This T cell receptor (beta chain) came from a study of sequential checkpoint blockade in melanoma. Study-wide background: Maintenance nivolumab came after either treatment sequence.

Here immunoSEQ multiplex PCR was the method, and the copy in TCRdb shows in-frame clones only, minus some. The repertoire holds 7,500 to 8,500 clones, with around three fifths as singletons. This CDR3 region has 15 residues. CDR1 is MNHEY and CDR2 is SVGAGI in the germline V gene. The V gene end was trimmed by 6 bases and the J gene end by 3 bases; junction bases not matched to a gene: 8. Treatment given: randomized to nivolumab then ipilimumab (arm A) or the reverse (arm B). The sample here was CD8+ T cells sorted from blood (inferred from file names), taken from a patient given nivolumab and ipilimumab in sequence. The clonotype originates from a human patient with melanoma. Some clones in this sample may be carry-over from other donors' samples. This chain uses TRBV6-5 with TRBJ2-7; 10 bases are a match to TRBD1. In nucleotides, the CDR3 is TGTGCCAGCAGCCTCGACGGGACAGGGGACTACGAGCAGTACTTC. As protein: CASSLDGTGDYEQYF.